These 6 T cell receptor beta chains were all obtained from the same sample, sequenced in a study of CD8 T cells in Susac syndrome. The RNA, roughly 0.45 to 1 ug, was put through reverse transcription using random hexamers. TCRdb used MiXCR to reprocess the immunoSEQ multiplex PCR reads, holding one entry per CDR3 protein. This table has about 300,000 distinct CDR3 sequences, 75% to 90% appearing once. The sample consisted of CD8+ T cells from PBMCs. These receptors were obtained from a human donor with multiple sclerosis.

This chain joins TRBV5-1 and TRBJ2-3; the D call may be TRBD1 or TRBD2 (5 bases each). The CDR3 is 18 residues long. V was cut by 6 bases and J by 3 bases, with 26 bases left in between. CDR1 SGHRS and CDR2 YFSETQ come from the germline V gene. The CDR3 region has the DNA TGCGCCAGCACCTTACAACCCGGGGCCTGGCGGCTAACAGATACGCAGTATTTT. This gives the protein CASTLQPGAWRLTDTQYF.

The chain couples TRBV19 to TRBJ2-2; D remains ambiguous. The germline gives CDR1 LNHDA, CDR2 SQIVND (reference sequence). V was shortened by 4 bases and J by 9 bases, with 9 bases between the two germline ends. This CDR3 contains 12 residues. CDR3 residues: CASSTGNRELFF. The CDR3 DNA sequence: TGTGCCAGTAGTACTGGGAATCGGGAGCTGTTTTTT.

The gene calls are TRBV6-2 or TRBV6-3 and TRBJ2-2, with D hard to call. Germline V gene data show CDR1 as MNHEY and CDR2 as SVGEGT. Trimming took 6 bases from V and 4 from J, leaving 9 bases between them. The CDR3 is 13 amino acids. This CDR3 reads CASRQWTTGELFF. The DNA for the CDR3 is TGTGCCAGCAGACAGTGGACCACCGGGGAGCTGTTTTTT.

The rearrangement uses TRBV4-2 and TRBJ2-3, with TRBD1 matching 7 bases. Germline V lookup: CDR1 LGHNA, CDR2 YNFKEQ. The junction had 9 bases not matched to a gene; V was cut back by 0 bases and J by 0 bases. The CDR3 runs to 18 residues. The chain's CDR3 is CASSQDPWTGTSTDTQYF. CDR3 DNA: TGTGCCAGCAGCCAAGATCCCTGGACAGGTACTAGCACAGATACGCAGTATTTT.

The rearrangement uses TRBV6-1 and TRBJ1-5; no clear D gene. From germline, CDR1 is MNHNS and CDR2 SASEGT. The CDR3 contains 16 residues. V lost 4 bases, J lost 0 bases, and 13 bases lay in between. CDR3 protein: CASSVSGSYSNQPQHF. In DNA, the CDR3 is TGTGCCAGCAGTGTCAGCGGGAGCTATAGCAATCAGCCCCAGCATTTT.

This clonotype was found a few times. The genes are TRBV2 and TRBJ1-4; D is unresolved. CDR3 length: 14 residues. Germline values: CDR1 SNHLY, CDR2 FYNNEI. Trimming left V 6 bases short and J 0 bases short, with 8 bases between. The CDR3 nucleotides read TGTGCCAGCAGAAGCACAGCAACTAATGAAAAACTGTTTTTT. Residues: CASRSTATNEKLFF.